The 26 T cell receptor beta chains below were found in one sample sequenced in a study of metastatic and nonmetastatic thyroid tumors. TCRdb reanalyzed the PCR reads with MiXCR. This sample has about 41,000 clones, with 28% found just once. Patients underwent thyroid surgery, and none had received any treatment before it. The sequenced sample was blood. Receptors were obtained from a male donor with papillary thyroid cancer or a benign thyroid nodule (not recorded which). Some clones in this sample may be carry-over from other donors' samples.

This clone was recorded a few times. J is TRBJ2-7 and V is TRBV27; maybe TRBD1 (6 bases). Germline loops: CDR1 MNHEY, CDR2 SMNVEV (reference sequence). This CDR3 is 15 amino acids long. With 1 base removed from V and 2 bases from J, the gap between germline ends came to 12 bases. The CDR3 protein is CASSLFPGQTYEQYF. The CDR3 coding sequence is TGTGCCAGCAGTTTATTCCCCGGACAGACCTACGAGCAGTACTTC.

This clone was seen a handful of times. The chain employs TRBV27 and TRBJ1-3, with 7 bases aligning to TRBD1. The CDR3 has 15 amino acids. Germline trimming cut 6 bases from V and 0 bases from J; bases unmatched to any gene: 5. Germline lookup yields CDR1 MNHEY and CDR2 SMNVEV (reference sequence). CDR3 sequence: CASSPGQHSGNTIYF. The CDR3 DNA follows: TGTGCCAGCAGCCCGGGACAGCACTCTGGAAACACCATATATTTT.

This clone was seen many times. Other DNA sequences in this specimen translate into the identical CDR3. V and J are TRBV6-4 and TRBJ2-3; 16 bases agree with TRBD2. The CDR3 loop spans 16 amino acids. V lost 2 bases to trimming and J lost 4 bases; unmatched junction nucleotides: 0. Germline values: CDR1 MRHNA, CDR2 SNTAGT. CDR3 DNA: TGTGCCAGCAGTGACGGGACTAGCGGGGGGGCAGATACGCAGTATTTT. It encodes CASSDGTSGGADTQYF.

Comments on this clone: Without the conserved terminal phenylalanine or tryptophan, this CDR3 likely stems from a read error. The DNA is left out, because the CDR3 cannot be placed on it with certainty; the CDR3 is given as TCRdb lists it. This chain links TRBV2 with TRBJ2-7. Germline CDR1 and CDR2: SNHLY and FYNNEI. The CDR3 spans 18 amino acids, including both terminal residues. CDR3 sequence: CASSQDRRLCVDGTSSTS.

The chain uses TRBV28 and TRBJ1-2; a weak D match, TRBD1 (6 bases). CDR1 is MDHEN, CDR2 SYDVKM, per germline. The CDR3 spans 15 residues. Trimming left V 5 bases short and J 3 bases short, with 16 bases between. CDR3 protein: CASSLTGDNYYGYTF. CDR3 bases: TGTGCCAGCAGTCTCACGGGGGACAACTACTATGGCTACACCTTC.

The V gene is TRBV5-1, the J gene TRBJ2-1; maybe TRBD2 (6 bases). The CDR3 has 15 residues. Germline lookup yields CDR1 SGHRS and CDR2 YFSETQ. V was shortened by 3 bases and J by 8 bases, with 18 bases between the two germline ends. CDR3 residues: CASSSASARGYEQFF. DNA for the CDR3: TGCGCCAGCAGCTCCGCTAGCGCGAGGGGCTATGAGCAGTTCTTC.

This clone was seen at least ten times. The chain joins TRBV5-1 to TRBJ2-2; D possibly corresponds to TRBD2 (5 bases). V was shortened by 3 bases and J by 9 bases, with 6 bases between the two germline ends. CDR3 length equals 11 residues. Germline CDR1 is SGHRS and CDR2 is YFSETQ. The CDR3 bases are TGCGCCAGCAGCTGGAGGCGGGAGCTGTTTTTT. It translates to CASSWRRELFF.

The table lists this clone with many counts. The chain employs TRBV7-8 and TRBJ2-7; D remains ambiguous. Germline values: CDR1 SGHVS, CDR2 FQNEAQ. The CDR3 has 15 amino acids. V lost 8 bases, J lost 2 bases, and 19 bases lay in between. Here the CDR3 DNA reads TGTGCCAGCGCTTTTTGGCGAACTACTGCCTACGAGCAGTACTTC. Its translation: CASAFWRTTAYEQYF.

CDR3 sequence (DNA): TGCAGTGCTAATGACAGGGGAGGGTACGAGCAGTACTTC. Encoded protein: CSANDRGGYEQYF. This chain uses TRBV20-1 with TRBJ2-7, with a weak D call TRBD1 (8 bases). This CDR3 has 13 residues. CDR1 DFQATT and CDR2 SNEGSKA come from the germline V gene (reference sequence). Trimming took 4 bases from V and 4 from J, leaving 14 bases between them.

This clone came up many times. The V call is TRBV29-1, the J call TRBJ2-3; weak D call: TRBD1 (6 bases). The germline gives CDR1 SQVTM, CDR2 ANQGSEA. Trimming left V 7 bases short and J 4 bases short, with 12 bases between. The CDR3 consists of 12 residues. The DNA for the CDR3 is TGCAGCGCCAACAGGGTTTCAGATACGCAGTATTTT. Residues: CSANRVSDTQYF.

This chain connects TRBV9 to TRBJ1-2; D remains unclear. This CDR3 contains 12 residues. Germline V gene sequence: CDR1 SGDLS, CDR2 YYNGEE. The germline V and J ends were trimmed by 3 bases and 8 bases, with 11 bases remaining between them. The CDR3 is CASSAGLMGYTF. The CDR3 DNA reads as TGTGCCAGCAGCGCGGGCCTAATGGGCTACACCTTC.

This clone was found many times. CDR3 sequence reads: CSAGRTGGNEQFF. The CDR3 DNA follows: TGCAGTGCTGGACGGACAGGGGGCAATGAGCAGTTCTTC. This chain links TRBV20-1 with TRBJ2-1; 10 bases are shared with TRBD1. The CDR3 loop spans 13 amino acids. The germline V gene has CDR1 DFQATT and CDR2 SNEGSKA (reference sequence). Trimming removed 5 bases from V and 6 bases from J; junction bases left unmatched: 4.

This clone was detected only a few times. The chain employs TRBV5-4 and TRBJ2-5, with D unclear. Germline V gene data show CDR1 as SGHNT and CDR2 as YYREEE (reference sequence). This CDR3 is built from 14 residues. The V end lost 3 bases, the J end lost 5 bases, and 14 bases lay between the germline ends. CDR3 amino acids: CASSSRVGLETQYF. The CDR3 nucleotides are TGTGCCAGCAGCTCCCGGGTGGGTTTGGAGACCCAGTACTTC.

This clone was detected ten times or more. The V gene is TRBV20-1, the J gene TRBJ2-3, with 9 positions matching TRBD1. The CDR3 is 18 residues long. V lost 0 bases and J lost 2; bases outside the gene matches: 12. The V gene's germline CDR1 is DFQATT and CDR2 SNEGSKA (reference sequence). The DNA for the CDR3 is TGCAGTGCTAGAGATCGAGGGGGGACAGGGTCGGCCACAGATACGCAGTATTTT. As protein: CSARDRGGTGSATDTQYF.

This clone was found many times. The J gene is TRBJ1-2, the V gene TRBV20-1, with a possible D match to TRBD1 (6 bases). V lost 1 base to trimming and J lost 8 bases, with 17 bases between them. Germline CDR1 is DFQATT and CDR2 is SNEGSKA (reference sequence). This CDR3 region has 14 residues. The chain's CDR3 is CSARVGAGAGGYTF. CDR3 DNA: TGCAGTGCTAGAGTAGGCGCGGGGGCGGGCGGCTACACCTTC.

This clone was seen more than once but under ten times. The chain combines TRBV2 with TRBJ2-7; a weak D match, TRBD1 (5 bases). This CDR3 has 13 amino acids. With 4 bases removed from V and 5 bases from J, the gap between germline ends came to 12 bases. CDR1 SNHLY and CDR2 FYNNEI come from the germline V gene. In DNA form, the CDR3 reads TGTGCCAGCAGTGGGCAGGGCATCCACGAGCAGTACTTC. Protein: CASSGQGIHEQYF. The whole variable domain, remainder taken from reference TRBV2 and TRBJ2-7, is EPEVTQTPSHQVTQMGQEVILRCVPISNHLYFYWYRQILGQKVEFLVSFYNNEISEKSEIFDDQFSVERPDGSNFTLKIRSTKLEDSAMYFCASSGQGIHEQYFGPGTRLTVT.

This clone has ten or more counts. The rearrangement joins TRBV12-3 or TRBV12-4 to TRBJ1-1; D not resolved. The CDR3 sequence is 13 residues long. V was cut by 3 bases and J by 4 bases, with 9 bases left in between. Here the CDR3 DNA reads TGTGCCAGCAGTTTTGGTGGAGTCACTGAAGCTTTCTTT. Protein sequence: CASSFGGVTEAFF.

This clone was detected only a few times. The rearrangement uses TRBV28 and TRBJ1-3; D uncertain. The CDR3 has 14 amino acids. Germline CDR1 MDHEN, CDR2 SYDVKM. The V and J ends lost 5 bases and 5 bases respectively, with 13 bases between them. The CDR3 loop reads CASSRVKVRNTIYF. Written as DNA, the CDR3 is TGTGCCAGCAGTCGTGTCAAGGTTCGAAACACCATATATTTT. The variable domain in full, completed from reference TRBV28 and TRBJ1-3, reads DVKVTQSSRYLVKRTGEKVFLECVQDMDHENMFWYRQDPGLGLRLIYFSYDVKMKEKGDIPEGYSVSREKKERFSLILESASTNQTSMYLCASSRVKVRNTIYFGEGSWLTVV.

The V call is TRBV24-1, the J call TRBJ1-2; 7 bases agree with TRBD1. Germline CDR1 reads KGHDR; CDR2 reads SFDVKD. The V and J ends lost 5 bases and 5 bases, in that order; junction bases with no gene match: 10. This CDR3 has 15 amino acids. The DNA of the CDR3 is TGTGCCACCAGTGGACCGACAGGGCGGAATTATGGCTACACCTTC. It codes for CATSGPTGRNYGYTF.

Concerning this clone itself: An end of the junction differs from the germline gene, which may be a read error. The rearrangement joins TRBV7-6 to TRBJ1-1; TRBD1 might be the D (5 bases). Germline assignment: CDR1 SGHVS and CDR2 FNYEAQ. The CDR3 sequence is 16 residues long. The CDR3 region is CASSIEIRGLNTEALF. Here the CDR3 DNA reads TGTGCCAGCAGCATAGAGATAAGGGGATTGAACACTGAAGCTTTATTT.

This clone has a handful of counts. An end of the junction does not agree with germline; a read error may underlie this. This chain joins TRBV28 and TRBJ1-5, with a weak D call TRBD1 (5 bases). The CDR3 loop spans 15 amino acids. CDR1 and CDR2 from the germline V gene are MDHEN and SYDVKM. This CDR3 is CASICAGWGNRPQHF. The CDR3 DNA follows: TGTGCCAGCATCTGTGCAGGGTGGGGGAATCGGCCCCAGCATTTT.

This clone has a handful of counts. This chain uses TRBV2 with TRBJ1-5, with unresolved D. The CDR3 consists of 14 residues. CDR1 and CDR2 from the germline V gene are SNHLY and FYNNEI. Trimming removed 4 bases at V and 4 bases at J, with 11 bases between. CDR3 coding DNA: TGTGCCAGCAGTGGGCAGGAGGTTAATCAGCCCCAGCATTTT. This gives the protein CASSGQEVNQPQHF.

This clone was counted many times. The CDR3 region has the DNA TGTGCCAGCAGTTTGGGTGCAGATACGCAGTATTTT. It translates to CASSLGADTQYF. The chain is built from TRBV12-3 or TRBV12-4 and TRBJ2-3; D unclear. Trimming removed 3 bases from V and 4 bases from J, with 5 bases in between. The CDR3 is 12 residues long.

Comments on this clone: The junction departs from the called germline gene at one end, perhaps through a read error. The rearrangement links TRBV5-1 to TRBJ1-4; the D gene is possibly TRBD1 (5 bases). CDR1 SGHRS and CDR2 YFSETQ come from the germline V gene. This CDR3 is built from 15 residues. The CDR3 protein is CASSLADKGTKKMFF. CDR3 DNA: TGCGCCAGCAGCTTGGCCGACAAAGGGACGAAAAAAATGTTTTTT.

The chain links TRBV3-1 to TRBJ2-5; 10 bases align to TRBD2. This CDR3 region has 16 residues. The germline V gene has CDR1 LGHDT and CDR2 YNNKEL (reference sequence). The ends lost 10 bases at V and 5 bases at J; junction bases unmatched: 16. Here the CDR3 DNA reads TGTGCCACCCAGCCAGGTCTAGCGGGAGTGGGTGAGACCCAGTACTTC. This codes for CATQPGLAGVGETQYF.

This clone ranks as medium-sized. Distinct nucleotide sequences in the sample also encode this CDR3. V and J are TRBV20-1 and TRBJ2-7; possible D gene TRBD1, 5 bases. The CDR3 is 13 residues long. The V gene lost 6 bases and the J gene lost 0 bases, with 12 bases spanning the gap. Looked up from germline, CDR1 is DFQATT and CDR2 is SNEGSKA (reference sequence). The chain's CDR3 is CSALDSLSYEQYF. The DNA of the CDR3 is TGCAGTGCCTTAGACAGTCTCTCCTACGAGCAGTACTTC.